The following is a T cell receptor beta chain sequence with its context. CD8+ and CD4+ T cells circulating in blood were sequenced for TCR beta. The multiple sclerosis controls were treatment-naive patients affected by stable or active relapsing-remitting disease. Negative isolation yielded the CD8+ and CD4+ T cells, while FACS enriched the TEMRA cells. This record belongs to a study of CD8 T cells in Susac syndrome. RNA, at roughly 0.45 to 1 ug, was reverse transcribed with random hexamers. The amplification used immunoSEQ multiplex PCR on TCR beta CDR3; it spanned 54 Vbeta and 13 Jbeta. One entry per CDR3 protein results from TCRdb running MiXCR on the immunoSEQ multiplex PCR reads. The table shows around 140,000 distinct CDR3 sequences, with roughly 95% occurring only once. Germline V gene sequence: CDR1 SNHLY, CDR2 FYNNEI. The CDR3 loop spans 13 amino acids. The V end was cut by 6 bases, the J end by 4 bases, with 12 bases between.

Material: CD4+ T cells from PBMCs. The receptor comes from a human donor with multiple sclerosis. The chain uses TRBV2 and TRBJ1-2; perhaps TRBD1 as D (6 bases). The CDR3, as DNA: TGTGCCAGCAGGACAGGAATGAGCTATGGCTACACCTTC. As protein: CASRTGMSYGYTF.